The 30 T cell receptor beta chains below were found in one sample sequenced in a study of T cells after yellow fever vaccination. TCRdb used MiXCR to reprocess the 5' RACE reads, holding one entry per CDR3 protein. The profile shows over 150,000 distinct CDR3 sequences, roughly 6.2% of them singletons. This sample comprised CD4+ T cells sorted from PBMCs, obtained on the day of the first yellow fever vaccination. Receptors were obtained from a man between 18 and 35 years old who received the YFV17D yellow fever vaccine.

V usage is TRBV20-1 and J usage is TRBJ2-5; 8 nucleotides line up with TRBD2. The CDR3 sequence is 17 residues long. CDR1 DFQATT and CDR2 SNEGSKA come from the germline V gene (reference sequence). Losses at the gene ends were 3 bases for V and 5 bases for J; bases not matched to a gene: 17. For the CDR3, the DNA is TGCAGTGCTAGCGGACTATTGGACGGGGGGGCCAGGGAGACCCAGTACTTC. It yields the protein CSASGLLDGGARETQYF.

The rearrangement uses TRBV4-2 and TRBJ1-6; 10 nucleotides line up with TRBD1. Per the germline V gene, CDR1 is LGHNA and CDR2 is YNFKEQ. The CDR3 spans 17 residues. Trimming cost V 0 bases and J 8 bases; bases outside gene matches: 7. In DNA, the CDR3 is TGTGCCAGCAGCCAAGATCAGCGGACAGGGGGGGATTCACCCCTCCACTTT. Its protein is CASSQDQRTGGDSPLHF.

This clonotype was detected a few times. The V gene is TRBV5-5, the J gene TRBJ1-1; no firm D call. Trimming pared 2 bases from V and 1 base from J, leaving 9 bases between. The germline V gene has CDR1 SGHKS and CDR2 YYEKEE (reference sequence). The CDR3 sequence is 14 residues long. CDR3 loop: CASSFDGANTEAFF. In DNA form, the CDR3 reads TGTGCCAGCAGCTTCGACGGCGCGAACACTGAAGCTTTCTTT.

This clonotype was picked up many times. The gene calls are TRBV7-6 and TRBJ2-4; TRBD2 agrees at 8 bases. The CDR3 sequence is 17 residues long. CDR1 SGHVS and CDR2 FNYEAQ come from the germline V gene. The trim removed 1 base at V and 3 bases at J, leaving 8 bases unmatched. The CDR3 DNA is TGTGCCAGCAGCTTAGGGGCCTTGCGGGGGGTCAAAAACATTCAGTACTTC. Translating it yields CASSLGALRGVKNIQYF. Complete variable domain (other parts from reference TRBV7-6 and TRBJ2-4): GAGVSQSPRYKVTKRGQDVALRCDPISGHVSLYWYRQALGQGPEFLTYFNYEAQQDKSGLPNDRFSAERPEGSISTLTIQRTEQRDSAMYRCASSLGALRGVKNIQYFGAGTRLSVL.

The chain joins TRBV20-1 to TRBJ1-2; the D gene is possibly TRBD1 (6 bases). This CDR3 region has 16 residues. V shed 5 bases and J shed 2 bases, with 21 bases lying between them. Germline V lookup: CDR1 DFQATT, CDR2 SNEGSKA (reference sequence). The CDR3 DNA sequence: TGCAGTGCTCAGAAGGGACGGGTAGGGGGGAACTATGGCTACACCTTC. Protein sequence: CSAQKGRVGGNYGYTF.

This clonotype has at least ten counts. The gene calls are TRBV20-1 and TRBJ2-1; 9 bases map to TRBD2. Looked up from germline, CDR1 is DFQATT and CDR2 is SNEGSKA (reference sequence). There are 16 residues in the CDR3. Losses at the gene ends were 0 bases for V and 7 bases for J; bases not matched to a gene: 10. The CDR3 DNA follows: TGCAGTGCTAGAGATGGTCGGCGGGGGGGCCGAAATGAGCAGTTCTTC. Amino acid sequence: CSARDGRRGGRNEQFF.

This clonotype was seen a few times. This chain links TRBV28 with TRBJ1-5, with a possible D match to TRBD1 (5 bases). Trimming stripped 9 bases from V and 6 bases from J, with 18 bases between. The CDR3 length is 14 residues. Germline V gene lookup returns CDR1 MDHEN and CDR2 SYDVKM. Written as DNA, the CDR3 is TGTGCCAGTATCGTGGGGGGGTATCGTCAGCCCCAGCATTTT. Its translation is CASIVGGYRQPQHF.

The CDR3: CASSPGQDRVDQPQHF. The CDR3 bases are TGTGCCAGCAGCCCCGGACAAGACAGGGTGGATCAGCCCCAGCATTTT. The V call is TRBV7-2, the J call TRBJ1-5; 7 nucleotides align to TRBD1. V shed 5 bases, J shed 5 bases, and the junction held 12 bases outside the gene matches. CDR1 is SGHTA, CDR2 FQGNSA, per germline. The CDR3 spans 16 residues.

This clonotype was observed many times. The chain links TRBV12-3 or TRBV12-4 to TRBJ2-1; the D is unclear. The CDR3 contains 12 residues. Trimming removed 0 bases from V and 11 bases from J, with 8 bases in between. The CDR3 here is CASSLALGKQFF. The CDR3 DNA reads TGTGCCAGCAGTTTAGCGCTGGGGAAGCAGTTCTTC.

V is TRBV20-1 and J is TRBJ1-2; D is perhaps TRBD1 (6 bases). The CDR3 contains 14 residues. CDR1 and CDR2 from the germline V gene are DFQATT and SNEGSKA (reference sequence). V lost 3 bases and J lost 1, with 12 bases in between. The CDR3 DNA is TGCAGTGCTAGGCCCCAGGGGATTAACTATGGCTACACCTTC. It codes for CSARPQGINYGYTF.

This clonotype has more than one count but fewer than ten. This sequence joins TRBV20-1 and TRBJ2-3; D uncertain. Per germline, CDR1 DFQATT and CDR2 SNEGSKA (reference sequence). This CDR3 contains 12 residues. CDR3 DNA: TGCAGGCCCTCTAGTGTTCCAGATACGCAGTATTTT. It encodes CRPSSVPDTQYF.

This clonotype was recorded many times. The chain combines TRBV9 with TRBJ2-3; 12 bases are shared with TRBD2. The J segment lost 2 bases and the V segment lost 4 bases, leaving 8 bases of the junction unmatched. Germline V gene data show CDR1 as SGDLS and CDR2 as YYNGEE. The CDR3 has 17 amino acids. CDR3 in amino acids: CASSSRTSGASTDTQYF. The CDR3, as DNA: TGTGCCAGCAGCTCCCGGACTAGCGGGGCTTCCACAGATACGCAGTATTTT. The variable domain in full, completed from reference TRBV9 and TRBJ2-3, reads DSGVTQTPKHLITATGQRVTLRCSPRSGDLSVYWYQQSLDQGLQFLIQYYNGEERAKGNILERFSAQQFPDLHSELNLSSLELGDSALYFCASSSRTSGASTDTQYFGPGTRLTVL.

This clonotype showed up just a few times. The rearrangement joins TRBV5-1 to TRBJ2-2; tentatively, D is TRBD1 (6 bases). V lost 0 bases and J lost 4, with 10 bases in between. Germline V gene sequence: CDR1 SGHRS, CDR2 YFSETQ. The CDR3 is made up of 15 amino acids. As DNA, the CDR3 is TGCGCCAGCAGCTTGGACAGGGTTATCACCGGGGAGCTGTTTTTT. It codes for CASSLDRVITGELFF.

The V gene is TRBV7-8, the J gene TRBJ2-1; either TRBD1 or TRBD2 may fit D (5 bases each). CDR1 is SGHVS and CDR2 is FQNEAQ in the germline V gene. V was trimmed by 4 bases and J by 9 bases, leaving 10 bases between them. This CDR3 comprises 12 residues. The CDR3 sequence: CASSSYGGEQFF. CDR3 coding DNA: TGTGCCAGCAGCTCGTATGGGGGTGAGCAGTTCTTC. The complete variable domain, with remaining parts taken from reference TRBV7-8 and TRBJ2-1, reads GAGVSQSPRYKVAKRGQDVALRCDPISGHVSLFWYQQALGQGPEFLTYFQNEAQLDKSGLPSDRFFAERPEGSVSTLKIQRTQQEDSAVYLCASSSYGGEQFFGPGTRLTVL.

The chain carries TRBV5-1 and TRBJ2-5; D is perhaps TRBD2 (7 bases). The CDR3 extends over 16 amino acids. V was pared by 0 bases and J by 5 bases, with 17 bases between. CDR1 SGHRS and CDR2 YFSETQ come from the germline V gene. CDR3 amino acids: CASSLEAARGRETQYF. CDR3 DNA: TGCGCCAGCAGCTTGGAGGCAGCGCGGGGGCGGGAGACCCAGTACTTC. The complete variable domain, with remaining parts taken from reference TRBV5-1 and TRBJ2-5, reads KAGVTQTPRYLIKTRGQQVTLSCSPISGHRSVSWYQQTPGQGLQFLFEYFSETQRNKGNFPGRFSGRQFSNSRSEMNVSTLELGDSALYLCASSLEAARGRETQYFGPGTRLLVL.

The chain combines TRBV18 with TRBJ1-4; no reliable D call. Germline CDR1 is KGHSH and CDR2 is LQKENI. This CDR3 spans 14 amino acids. V was clipped by 3 bases and J by 8 bases, with 13 bases between them. CDR3 sequence: CASSPTGKGEKLFF. The CDR3 region has the DNA TGTGCCAGCTCACCTACGGGTAAAGGGGAAAAACTGTTTTTT.

This clonotype occurred many times. The chain employs TRBV10-3 and TRBJ2-3; D is undetermined. The CDR3 is 15 residues long. V was shortened by 0 bases and J by 2 bases, with 9 bases between the two germline ends. CDR1 is ENHRY, CDR2 SYGVKD, per germline. The CDR3 DNA sequence: TGTGCCATCAGTGAGTCAGGCCAGAACACAGATACGCAGTATTTT. It encodes CAISESGQNTDTQYF.

About this clonotype itself: With a much larger clone just one base away, this may be a read error. The rearrangement joins TRBV3-1 to TRBJ2-7, with TRBD1 as a possible D gene (5 bases). The CDR3 covers 16 residues. Germline assignment: CDR1 LGHDT and CDR2 YNNKEL (reference sequence). The CDR3 loop is CAISPRTGAANYEQYF. The CDR3 DNA sequence: TGTGCCATCAGCCCACGTACTGGGGCAGCGAACTACGAGCAGTACTTC.

This clonotype was seen repeatedly, ten times or more. This chain connects TRBV12-3 or TRBV12-4 to TRBJ2-2; D not certain. This CDR3 has 15 amino acids. V lost 5 bases, J lost 3 bases, and 13 bases lay in between. The CDR3 region is CASSRRALDTGELFF. DNA for the CDR3: TGTGCCAGCAGTCGCCGGGCCCTGGACACCGGGGAGCTGTTTTTT.

This clonotype has a count of ten or more. The chain employs TRBV7-2 and TRBJ2-5, with 7 bases fitting TRBD1. Germline V gene sequence: CDR1 SGHTA, CDR2 FQGNSA. CDR3 length: 15 residues. V was clipped by 6 bases and J by 5 bases; unmatched bases: 12. CDR3 nucleotides: TGTGCCAGCAGGGGTGGGACAGACGGAGCCGAGACCCAGTACTTC. It codes for CASRGGTDGAETQYF.

Only a few counts were recorded for this clonotype. The chain employs TRBV5-1 and TRBJ1-1, with D perhaps matching TRBD1 (5 bases). The germline CDR1 and CDR2 sequences are SGHRS and YFSETQ. This CDR3 is 12 amino acids long. Trimming stripped 4 bases from V and 7 bases from J, with 11 bases between. The CDR3 region is CASSMQGSEAFF. The CDR3 nucleotides are TGCGCCAGCAGCATGCAGGGAAGTGAAGCTTTCTTT.

With regard to this clonotype: A much larger clone sits a single nucleotide away, making a read error possible. This chain links TRBV5-6 with TRBJ2-3; D possibly matches TRBD1 or TRBD2 (6 bases each). The CDR3 extends over 15 amino acids. CDR1 and CDR2 (germline): SGHDT, YYEEEE. The chain's CDR3 is CTSSFVAGAGDTQYF. CDR3 DNA sequence: TGTACCAGCAGCTTCGTTGCAGGGGCGGGGGATACGCAGTATTTT.

Many counts were recorded for this clonotype. V and J are TRBV7-2 and TRBJ2-2, with a tentative D call TRBD1 (6 bases). The CDR3 runs to 15 residues. The V gene's germline CDR1 is SGHTA and CDR2 FQGNSA. V was shortened by 1 base and J by 7 bases, with 13 bases between the two germline ends. The CDR3 DNA follows: TGTGCCAGCAGCTTAGGTGGCAGGGGTAGCGGGGAGCTGTTTTTT. As protein: CASSLGGRGSGELFF. The complete variable domain, with remaining parts taken from reference TRBV7-2 and TRBJ2-2, reads GAGVSQSPSNKVTEKGKDVELRCDPISGHTALYWYRQSLGQGLEFLIYFQGNSAPDKSGLPSDRFSAERTGGSVSTLTIQRTQQEDSAVYLCASSLGGRGSGELFFGEGSRLTVL.

The chain links TRBV5-1 to TRBJ1-5; D ambiguous. The CDR3 covers 16 residues. Trimming removed 0 bases at V and 1 base at J, with 11 bases between. The V gene's germline CDR1 is SGHRS and CDR2 YFSETQ. CDR3 in amino acids: CASSLGIATSNQPQHF. In nucleotides, the CDR3 is TGCGCCAGCAGCTTGGGAATAGCAACGAGCAATCAGCCCCAGCATTTT.

This clonotype showed up many times. The gene calls are TRBV6-1 and TRBJ1-2; D is perhaps TRBD1 (6 bases). Germline V gene data show CDR1 as MNHNS and CDR2 as SASEGT. V shed 5 bases and J shed 4 bases, with 14 bases lying between them. The CDR3 covers 14 residues. CDR3 residues: CASSRPDRGYGYTF. Written as DNA, the CDR3 is TGTGCCAGCAGTCGCCCGGACAGAGGCTATGGCTACACCTTC.

The chain employs TRBV4-3 and TRBJ2-5, with D tentatively TRBD1 (6 bases). Germline CDR1 and CDR2: LGHNA and YSLEER. V was shortened by 2 bases and J by 2 bases, with 15 bases between the two germline ends. The CDR3 is 16 amino acids. CDR3: CASSQNGVRGQETQYF. In DNA, the CDR3 is TGCGCCAGCAGCCAAAACGGGGTCAGGGGACAAGAGACCCAGTACTTC.

This clonotype has ten or more counts. V is TRBV12-3 or TRBV12-4 and J is TRBJ1-6; 10 nucleotides agree with TRBD1. The CDR3 extends over 15 amino acids. J lost 6 bases, V lost 8 bases, and 7 bases had no gene match. This CDR3 reads CASRTGTGVNSPLHF. The CDR3 region has the DNA TGTGCCAGCCGTACCGGGACAGGGGTTAATTCACCCCTCCACTTT.

This clonotype has a handful of counts. This chain links TRBV15 with TRBJ2-1, with 7 nucleotides matching TRBD2. V dropped 0 bases and J dropped 2; count of bases not matched to a gene: 1. Germline V lookup: CDR1 LNHNV, CDR2 YYDKDF (reference sequence). This CDR3 region has 15 residues. The CDR3 DNA sequence: TGTGCCACCAGCAGAGATCGGGGGGCCTACAATGAGCAGTTCTTC. Its translation is CATSRDRGAYNEQFF.

This clonotype occurred many times. V and J are TRBV20-1 and TRBJ2-1; 7 bases agree with TRBD2. This CDR3 is built from 15 residues. Looked up from germline, CDR1 is DFQATT and CDR2 is SNEGSKA (reference sequence). After removal of 5 bases from V and 3 bases from J, the junction contained 10 bases not matched to a gene. In DNA form, the CDR3 reads TGCAGTGCTGTCACGGGGGGAGCGGTCTACAATGAGCAGTTCTTC. Amino acid sequence: CSAVTGGAVYNEQFF.

In its sample, this clonotype was seen a few times. CDR3: CASSLREIGTLTDTQYF. CDR3 nucleotides: TGTGCCAGCAGTTTACGGGAAATCGGGACTCTCACAGATACGCAGTATTTT. This chain connects TRBV27 to TRBJ2-3; a weak D match, TRBD2 (6 bases). The V gene's germline CDR1 is MNHEY and CDR2 SMNVEV (reference sequence). V dropped 2 bases and J dropped 2 bases, with 17 bases sitting between them. CDR3 length: 17 residues.